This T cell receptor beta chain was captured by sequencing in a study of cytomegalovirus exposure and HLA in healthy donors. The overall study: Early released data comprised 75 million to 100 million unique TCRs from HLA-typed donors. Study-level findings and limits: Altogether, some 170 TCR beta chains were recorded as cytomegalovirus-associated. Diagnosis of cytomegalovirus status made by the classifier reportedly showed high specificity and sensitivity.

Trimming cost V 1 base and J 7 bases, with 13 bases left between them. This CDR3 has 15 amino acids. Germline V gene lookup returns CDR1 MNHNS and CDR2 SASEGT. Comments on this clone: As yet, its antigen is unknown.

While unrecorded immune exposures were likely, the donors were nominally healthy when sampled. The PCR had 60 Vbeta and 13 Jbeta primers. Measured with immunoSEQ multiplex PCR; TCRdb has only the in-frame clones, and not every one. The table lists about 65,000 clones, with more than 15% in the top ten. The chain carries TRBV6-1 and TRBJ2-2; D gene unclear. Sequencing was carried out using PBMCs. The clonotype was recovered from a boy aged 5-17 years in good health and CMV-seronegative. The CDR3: CASSEVGLRGGELFF. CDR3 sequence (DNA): TGTGCCAGCAGTGAAGTTGGCTTACGAGGCGGGGAGCTGTTTTTT.